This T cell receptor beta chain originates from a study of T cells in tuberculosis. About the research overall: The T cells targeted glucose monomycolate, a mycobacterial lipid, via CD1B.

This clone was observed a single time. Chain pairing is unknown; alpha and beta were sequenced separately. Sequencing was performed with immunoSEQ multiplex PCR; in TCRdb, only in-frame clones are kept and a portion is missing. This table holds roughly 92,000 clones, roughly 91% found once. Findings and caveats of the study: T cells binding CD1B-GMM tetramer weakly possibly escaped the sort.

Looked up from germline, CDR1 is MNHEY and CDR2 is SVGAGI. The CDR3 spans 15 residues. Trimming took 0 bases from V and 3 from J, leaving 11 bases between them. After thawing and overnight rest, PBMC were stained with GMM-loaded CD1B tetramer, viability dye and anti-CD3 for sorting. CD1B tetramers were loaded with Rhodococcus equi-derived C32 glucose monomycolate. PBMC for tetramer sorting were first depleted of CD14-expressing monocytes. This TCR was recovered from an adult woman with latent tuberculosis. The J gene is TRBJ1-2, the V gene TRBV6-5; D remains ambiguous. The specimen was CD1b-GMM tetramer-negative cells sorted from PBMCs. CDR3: CASSYSIETYYGYTF. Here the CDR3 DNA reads TGTGCCAGCAGTTACTCGATTGAAACTTACTATGGCTACACCTTC.